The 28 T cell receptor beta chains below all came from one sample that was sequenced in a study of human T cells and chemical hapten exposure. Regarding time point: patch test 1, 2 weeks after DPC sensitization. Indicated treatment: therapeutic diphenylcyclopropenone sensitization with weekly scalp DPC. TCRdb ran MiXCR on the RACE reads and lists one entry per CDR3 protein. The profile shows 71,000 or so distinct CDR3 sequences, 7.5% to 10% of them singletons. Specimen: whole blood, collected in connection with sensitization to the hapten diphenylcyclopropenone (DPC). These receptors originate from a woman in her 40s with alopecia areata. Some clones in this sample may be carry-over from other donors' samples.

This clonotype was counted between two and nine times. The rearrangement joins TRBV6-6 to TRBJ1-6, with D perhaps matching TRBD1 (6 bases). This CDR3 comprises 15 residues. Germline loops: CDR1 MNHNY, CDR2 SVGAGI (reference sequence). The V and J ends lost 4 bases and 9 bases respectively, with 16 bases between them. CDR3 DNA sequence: TGTGCCAGCAGTTCACTCGACAGGCAAACTTCACCCCTCCACTTT. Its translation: CASSSLDRQTSPLHF.

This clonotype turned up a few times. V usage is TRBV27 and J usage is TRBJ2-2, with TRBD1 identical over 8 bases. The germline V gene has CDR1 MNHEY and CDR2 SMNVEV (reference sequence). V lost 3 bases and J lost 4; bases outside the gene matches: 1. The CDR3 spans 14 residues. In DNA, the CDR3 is TGTGCCAGCAGTTTTCAGGGGGCCACCGGGGAGCTGTTTTTT. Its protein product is CASSFQGATGELFF.

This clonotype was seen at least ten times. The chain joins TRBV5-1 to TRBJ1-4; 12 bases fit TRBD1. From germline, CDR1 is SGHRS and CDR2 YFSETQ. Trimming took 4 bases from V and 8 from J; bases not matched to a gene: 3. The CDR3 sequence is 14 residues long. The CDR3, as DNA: TGCGCCAGCAGCACCGGGACAGGGGGCGAAAAACTGTTTTTT. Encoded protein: CASSTGTGGEKLFF.

The chain's CDR3 is CASSELGQGNEQFF. The CDR3 DNA reads as TGTGCCAGCAGTGAACTGGGACAGGGGAATGAGCAGTTCTTC. The chain is built from TRBV2 and TRBJ2-1; TRBD1 agrees at 10 bases. The trim removed 2 bases at V and 7 bases at J, leaving 2 bases unmatched. Germline CDR1 SNHLY, CDR2 FYNNEI. This CDR3 has 14 amino acids.

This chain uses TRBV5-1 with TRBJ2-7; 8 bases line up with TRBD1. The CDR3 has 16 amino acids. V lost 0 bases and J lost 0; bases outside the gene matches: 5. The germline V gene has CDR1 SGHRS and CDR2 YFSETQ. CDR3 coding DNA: TGCGCCAGCAGCTTGGCCTACAGGGGGGTCTCCTACGAGCAGTACTTC. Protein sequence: CASSLAYRGVSYEQYF.

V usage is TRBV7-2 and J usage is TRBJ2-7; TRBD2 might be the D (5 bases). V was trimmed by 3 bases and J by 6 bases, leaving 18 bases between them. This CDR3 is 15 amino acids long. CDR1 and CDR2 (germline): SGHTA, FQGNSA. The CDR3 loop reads CASSLNTGGVTEQYF. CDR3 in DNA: TGTGCCAGCAGCTTGAATACTGGAGGAGTTACCGAGCAGTACTTC.

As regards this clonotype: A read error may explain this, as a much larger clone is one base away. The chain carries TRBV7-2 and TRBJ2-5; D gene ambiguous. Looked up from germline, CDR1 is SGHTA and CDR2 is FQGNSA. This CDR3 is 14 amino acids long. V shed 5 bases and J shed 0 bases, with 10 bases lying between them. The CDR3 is CASSLSAYQETQYF. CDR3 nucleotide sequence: TGTGCCAGCAGCCTTTCAGCGTACCAAGAGACCCAGTACTTC.

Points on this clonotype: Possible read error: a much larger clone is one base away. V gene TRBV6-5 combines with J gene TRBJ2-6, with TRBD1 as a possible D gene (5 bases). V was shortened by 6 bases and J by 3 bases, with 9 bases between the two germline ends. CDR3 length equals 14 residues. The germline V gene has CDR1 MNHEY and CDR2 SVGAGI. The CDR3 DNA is TGTGCCAGCAGCGCAGGACATGGGGCCAACGTCCTGACTTTC. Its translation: CASSAGHGANVLTF.

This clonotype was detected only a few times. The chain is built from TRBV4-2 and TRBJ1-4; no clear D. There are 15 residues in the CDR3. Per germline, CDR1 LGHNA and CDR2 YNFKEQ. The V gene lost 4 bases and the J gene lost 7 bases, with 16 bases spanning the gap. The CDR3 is CASSPLGGLIEKLFF. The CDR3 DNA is TGTGCCAGCAGCCCCCTCGGCGGGCTCATTGAAAAACTGTTTTTT.

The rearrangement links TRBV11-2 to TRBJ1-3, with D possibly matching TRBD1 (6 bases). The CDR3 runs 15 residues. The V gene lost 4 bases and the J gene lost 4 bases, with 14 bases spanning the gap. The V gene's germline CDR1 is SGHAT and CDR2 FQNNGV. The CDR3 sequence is CASSYTGRSGNTIYF. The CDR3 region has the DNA TGTGCCAGCAGCTACACAGGGAGATCCGGAAACACCATATATTTT.

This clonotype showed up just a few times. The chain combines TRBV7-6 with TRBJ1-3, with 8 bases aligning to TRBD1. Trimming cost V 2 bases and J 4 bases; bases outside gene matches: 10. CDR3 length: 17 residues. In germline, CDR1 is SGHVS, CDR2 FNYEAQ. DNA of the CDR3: TGTGCCAGCAGCTTAAAGGGCTTAGGACAGGGAGGAAACACCATATATTTT. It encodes CASSLKGLGQGGNTIYF.

The CDR3 spells CASSPRGTSYEQYF. For the CDR3, the DNA is TGTGCCAGCAGCCCTCGTGGGACTTCCTACGAGCAGTACTTC. V is TRBV6-2 or TRBV6-3 and J is TRBJ2-7, with D perhaps matching TRBD2 (6 bases). With 6 bases removed from V and 1 base from J, the gap between germline ends came to 13 bases. Germline lookup yields CDR1 MNHEY and CDR2 SVGEGT. The CDR3 has 14 amino acids.

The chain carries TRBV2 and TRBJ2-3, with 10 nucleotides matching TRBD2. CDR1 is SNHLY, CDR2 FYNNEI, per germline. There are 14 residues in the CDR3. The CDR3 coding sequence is TGTGCTGTGGCCCCAGCGGGGGGGCGTGATACGCAGTATTTT. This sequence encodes CAVAPAGGRDTQYF.

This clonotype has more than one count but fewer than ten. CDR3: CASSPPGIGSYNEQFF. The CDR3 bases are TGTGCCAGCAGCCCCCCTGGGATTGGCTCCTACAATGAGCAGTTCTTC. The J gene is TRBJ2-1, the V gene TRBV4-2; no clear D gene. Germline-derived CDR1 and CDR2 are LGHNA and YNFKEQ. The CDR3 extends over 16 amino acids. V lost 4 bases, J lost 0 bases, and 13 bases lay in between.

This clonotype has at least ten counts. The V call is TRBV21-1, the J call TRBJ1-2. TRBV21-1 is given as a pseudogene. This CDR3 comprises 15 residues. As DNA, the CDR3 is TGTGCCAGCAGCCTATTGACACTTTTTGCCTATGGCTACACCTTC. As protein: CASSLLTLFAYGYTF.

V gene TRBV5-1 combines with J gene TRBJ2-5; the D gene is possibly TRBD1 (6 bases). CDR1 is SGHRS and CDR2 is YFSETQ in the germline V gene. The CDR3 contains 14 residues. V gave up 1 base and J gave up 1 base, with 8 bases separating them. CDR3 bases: TGCGCCAGCAGCTTGATGGGGGCCCAAGAGACCCAGTACTTC. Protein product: CASSLMGAQETQYF.

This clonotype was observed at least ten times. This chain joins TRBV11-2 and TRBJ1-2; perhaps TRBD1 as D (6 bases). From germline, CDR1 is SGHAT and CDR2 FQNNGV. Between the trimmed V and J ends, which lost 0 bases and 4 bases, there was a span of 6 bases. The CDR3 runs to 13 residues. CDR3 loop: CASSLEQGYGYTF. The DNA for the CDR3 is TGTGCCAGCAGCTTAGAACAGGGCTATGGCTACACCTTC.

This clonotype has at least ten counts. The CDR3 sequence: CASSLAGGARDTQYF. CDR3 coding DNA: TGTGCCAGCAGTTTAGCGGGGGGGGCCAGAGATACGCAGTATTTT. The gene calls are TRBV28 and TRBJ2-3; 9 bases align to TRBD2. Per germline, CDR1 MDHEN and CDR2 SYDVKM. The CDR3 length is 15 residues. Trimming cost V 2 bases and J 5 bases; bases outside gene matches: 5.

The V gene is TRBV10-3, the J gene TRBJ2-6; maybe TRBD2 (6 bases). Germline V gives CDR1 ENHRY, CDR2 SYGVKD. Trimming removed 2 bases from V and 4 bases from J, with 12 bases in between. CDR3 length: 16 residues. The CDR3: CAISEILALGANVLTF. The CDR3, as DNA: TGTGCCATCAGTGAGATACTAGCTCTAGGGGCCAACGTCCTGACTTTC.

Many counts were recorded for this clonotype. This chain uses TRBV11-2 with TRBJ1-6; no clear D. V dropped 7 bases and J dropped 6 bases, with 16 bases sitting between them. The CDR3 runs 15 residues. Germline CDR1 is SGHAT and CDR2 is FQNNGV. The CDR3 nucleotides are TGTGCCAGCACCACTCTCAACAGATTTAATTCACCCCTCCACTTT. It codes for CASTTLNRFNSPLHF.

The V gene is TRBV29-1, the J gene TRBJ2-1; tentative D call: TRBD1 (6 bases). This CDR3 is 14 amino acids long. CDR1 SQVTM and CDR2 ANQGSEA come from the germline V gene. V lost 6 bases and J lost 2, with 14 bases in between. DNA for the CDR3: TGCAGCGTACGCCGGGACACCACCTACAATGAGCAGTTCTTC. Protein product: CSVRRDTTYNEQFF.

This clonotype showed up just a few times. In DNA, the CDR3 is TGTGCCAGCAGCCAATCTCTCCTCTATGGCTACACCTTC. It specifies CASSQSLLYGYTF. The J gene is TRBJ1-2, the V gene TRBV14; D is undetermined. The germline V gene encodes CDR1 SGHDN and CDR2 FVKESK. CDR3 size: 13 residues. Trimming removed 2 bases from V and 4 bases from J, with 8 bases in between. Using reference TRBV14 and TRBJ1-2 for the parts outside the CDR3, the full variable domain is EAGVTQFPSHSVIEKGQTVTLRCDPISGHDNLYWYRRVMGKEIKFLLHFVKESKQDESGMPNNRFLAERTGGTYSTLKVQPAELEDSGVYFCASSQSLLYGYTFGSGTRLTVV.

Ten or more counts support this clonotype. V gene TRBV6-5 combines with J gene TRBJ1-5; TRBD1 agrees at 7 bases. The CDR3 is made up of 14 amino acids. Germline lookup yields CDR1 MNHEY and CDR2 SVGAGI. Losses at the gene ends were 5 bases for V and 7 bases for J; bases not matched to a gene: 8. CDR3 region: CASSLQGRGQPQHF. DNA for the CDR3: TGTGCCAGCAGTCTACAGGGGCGAGGGCAGCCCCAGCATTTT.

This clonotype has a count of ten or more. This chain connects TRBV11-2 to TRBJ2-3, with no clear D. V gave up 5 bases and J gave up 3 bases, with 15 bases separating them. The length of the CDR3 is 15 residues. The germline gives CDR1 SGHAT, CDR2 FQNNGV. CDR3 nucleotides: TGTGCCAGCAGCCCGACCGGCGTGGGGACAGATACGCAGTATTTT. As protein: CASSPTGVGTDTQYF.

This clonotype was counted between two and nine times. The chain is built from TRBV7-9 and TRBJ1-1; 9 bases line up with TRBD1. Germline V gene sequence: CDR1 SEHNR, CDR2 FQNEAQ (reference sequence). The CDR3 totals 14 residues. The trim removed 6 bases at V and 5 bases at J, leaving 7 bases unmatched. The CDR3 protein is CASSSGTGLTEAFF. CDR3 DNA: TGTGCCAGCAGTTCCGGGACAGGGCTAACTGAAGCTTTCTTT.

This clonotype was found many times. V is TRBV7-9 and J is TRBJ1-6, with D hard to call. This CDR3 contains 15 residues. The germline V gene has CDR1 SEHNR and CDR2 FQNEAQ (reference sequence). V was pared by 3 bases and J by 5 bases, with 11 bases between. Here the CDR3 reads CASSLTGLNNSPLHF. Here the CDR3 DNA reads TGTGCCAGCAGCTTGACCGGTCTTAATAATTCACCCCTCCACTTT.

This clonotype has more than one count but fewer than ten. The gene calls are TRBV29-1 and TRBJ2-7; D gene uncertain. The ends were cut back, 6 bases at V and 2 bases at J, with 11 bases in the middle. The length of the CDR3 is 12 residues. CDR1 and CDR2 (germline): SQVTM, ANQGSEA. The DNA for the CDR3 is TGCAGCGTAATTCTCAGAGCCTACGAGCAGTACTTC. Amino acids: CSVILRAYEQYF.

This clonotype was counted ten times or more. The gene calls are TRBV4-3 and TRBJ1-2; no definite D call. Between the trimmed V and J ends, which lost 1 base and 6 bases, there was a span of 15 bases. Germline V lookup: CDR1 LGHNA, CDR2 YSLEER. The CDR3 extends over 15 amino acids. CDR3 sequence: CASSQGSSGFHGYTF. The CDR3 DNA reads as TGCGCCAGCAGCCAAGGAAGTTCGGGGTTCCATGGCTACACCTTC.